This T cell receptor beta chain was found in a study of response to subunit inactivated influenza vaccine. Whole-study results and caveats: T cells newly recruited by each seasonal influenza vaccination are few, the authors suggested.

Worth noting for this clonotype: Its cognate antigen is unknown.

Each CDR3 protein is one row after TCRdb ran MiXCR on the RT-PCR reads. The data contain some 160,000 distinct CDR3 sequences, approximately 11% of them singletons. Trimming stripped 3 bases from V and 5 bases from J, with 11 bases between. CDR3 size: 14 residues. The chain uses TRBV12-3 or TRBV12-4 and TRBJ2-1; D may be TRBD2 (5 bases). Sequences were derived from non-naive T cells sorted from PBMCs, sampled 40 to 50 days after vaccination. The sequence was obtained from a man between 45 and 60 years old who received an inactivated influenza vaccine. The CDR3 is CASSFLQRNNEQFF. DNA of the CDR3: TGTGCCAGCAGTTTCCTCCAGCGGAACAATGAGCAGTTCTTC.